The T cell receptor (beta chain) under discussion was sequenced for a study of regulatory T cells in long-lasting Graves disease. CDR3 regions were amplified by Arm-PCR using iRepertoire HTBI primers to build TCR beta libraries. In TCRdb, the multiplex PCR reads were re-called with MiXCR into one record per CDR3 protein. Of 500,000 to 700,000 distinct CDR3 sequences in the sample, 30% were seen once. Time point reported: persistent/refractory GD, antithyroid drugs over 5 years with positive TRAb. From PBMCs, RNA was extracted and then used to make the TCR library. This CDR3 has 12 residues. Trimming at V came to 5 bases and at J to 10 bases, leaving 7 bases not matched to a gene. Germline V CDR1 and CDR2: MGHRA, YSYEKL.

The chain recombines TRBV4-1 with TRBJ1-1; TRBD1 matches 7 bases. The specimen was peripheral blood mononuclear cells (PBMCs), collected when the disease was refractory, from a patient treated with antithyroid drugs. The TCR originated in a female donor with Graves disease. This chain's CDR3 is CASSGNDRVAFF. The CDR3 DNA is TGCGCCAGCAGCGGAAACGACAGGGTAGCTTTCTTT.